The 8 T cell receptor beta chains below were found in one sample sequenced in a study of OX40 agonist ivuxolimab in advanced cancers. Here immunoSEQ multiplex PCR was the method, and the copy in TCRdb shows in-frame clones only, minus some. Seen here are roughly 18,000 clones, approximately 83% observed once, and the top ten hold 13%. The sample was CD4+ or CD8+ T cells sorted from blood, taken in a trial of the OX40 agonist ivuxolimab. The receptor set was obtained from an adult with an advanced solid tumor such as melanoma, head and neck, liver or kidney cancer.

The chain couples TRBV5-4 to TRBJ2-3; 14 bases are a match to TRBD2. From germline, CDR1 is SGHNT and CDR2 YYREEE (reference sequence). The CDR3 runs 15 residues. The ends lost 4 bases at V and 5 bases at J; junction bases unmatched: 3. The CDR3 bases are TGTGCCAGCAGCACCGGACTAGCGGGAGGAGATACGCAGTATTTT. Protein sequence: CASSTGLAGGDTQYF.

This rearrangement joins TRBV18 to TRBJ2-1; 8 bases line up with TRBD2. The CDR3 sequence is 15 residues long. The junction had 4 bases not matched to a gene; V was cut back by 4 bases and J by 2 bases. Germline V gene sequence: CDR1 KGHSH, CDR2 LQKENI. The CDR3 protein is CASSRGGITYNEQFF. Written as DNA, the CDR3 is TGTGCCAGCTCACGCGGGGGGATTACCTACAATGAGCAGTTCTTC.

The chain links TRBV15 to TRBJ2-3; D remains unclear. The germline V and J ends were trimmed by 0 bases and 2 bases, with 6 bases remaining between them. The CDR3 covers 14 residues. In germline, CDR1 is LNHNV, CDR2 YYDKDF (reference sequence). CDR3: CATSRDRYTDTQYF. CDR3 nucleotide sequence: TGTGCCACCAGCAGAGACAGGTACACAGATACGCAGTATTTT.

This chain links TRBV29-1 with TRBJ1-5; D unclear. The CDR3 loop spans 12 amino acids. The V and J ends lost 7 bases and 2 bases respectively, with 9 bases between them. The germline CDR1 and CDR2 sequences are SQVTM and ANQGSEA. The CDR3 bases are TGCAGCGCCCTTCTTGGCAATCAGCCCCAGCATTTT. Translation gives CSALLGNQPQHF.

The V and J genes are TRBV4-1 and TRBJ2-5, with 9 bases identical to TRBD2. The CDR3 is 14 residues long. Germline V gene lookup returns CDR1 MGHRA and CDR2 YSYEKL. V was pared by 0 bases and J by 9 bases, with 5 bases of the junction left unmatched. CDR3 protein: CASSQEGRGGPQYF. In nucleotides, the CDR3 is TGCGCCAGCAGCCAAGAGGGGCGGGGGGGGCCCCAGTACTTC.

The chain couples TRBV19 to TRBJ1-2; no definite D call. This CDR3 has 13 residues. The germline V gene has CDR1 LNHDA and CDR2 SQIVND (reference sequence). V lost 1 base, J lost 2 bases, and 5 bases lay in between. The CDR3 here is CASSIAENYGYTF. Written as DNA, the CDR3 is TGTGCCAGTAGTATAGCAGAAAACTATGGCTACACCTTC.

Here the CDR3 DNA reads TGTGCCAGCAGATACAGGGGGCGCGGGAACTATGGCTACACCTTC. Translated, it gives CASRYRGRGNYGYTF. This chain links TRBV2 with TRBJ1-2; TRBD1 matches 9 bases. The CDR3 extends over 15 amino acids. With V trimmed by 6 bases and J by 2 bases, 7 bases remained unmatched. Germline lookup yields CDR1 SNHLY and CDR2 FYNNEI.

This clone has only one observation. This chain links TRBV19 with TRBJ2-7, with 8 bases fitting TRBD2. Per germline, CDR1 LNHDA and CDR2 SQIVND (reference sequence). The V gene end was trimmed by 4 bases and the J gene end by 3 bases; junction bases not matched to a gene: 2. The CDR3 loop spans 13 amino acids. The CDR3 region has the DNA TGTGCCAGTAGTACAGCGGGGGTCTACGAGCAGTACTTC. It encodes CASSTAGVYEQYF.